This TCR beta chain derives from a study of T cells in Graves' hyperthyroidism and ophthalmopathy (dated by TCRdb to about 2019). About the full investigation: Peripheral blood samples were taken at initial diagnosis, before any treatment was given. A discovery cohort of about 96 patients, roughly 43 with Graves' ophthalmopathy and about 58 with stable Graves' hyperthyroidism, was used to find distinguishing TCR V-J signatures. The paper reports TCR Vbeta CDR3 sequencing of approximately 130 peripheral blood samples: some 44 ophthalmopathy, 75 to 80 hyperthyroidism and approximately 17 progressor patients. In several Graves' hyperthyroidism patients, the study also compared T-cell repertoires from thyroid tissue with T-cell repertoires from blood. The roughly 90 discovery patients were divided at random into training and test sets in a 7:3 ratio. Whether ophthalmopathy could be predicted prospectively was tested in an independent validation cohort made up of under 20 hyperthyroidism patients plus 17 patients who later progressed to ophthalmopathy. Following sampling, methimazole starting at 30 mg daily was given to hyperthyroidism patients, and high-dose intravenous methylprednisolone was given to ophthalmopathy patients.

Broad study findings and their caveats: Sample size was not statistically predetermined, and blinding of investigators to group allocation was not performed. In validation, the model predicted progression to ophthalmopathy with approximately 69% sensitivity and 72% to 85% specificity, a median of 6.5 months before onset. A 13 V-J signature model separated ophthalmopathy from stable hyperthyroidism, with roughly 88% sensitivity and roughly 84% specificity in cross-validation and 80%/75% in testing. Blood samples also contained most of the expanded thyroid clonotypes (frequency above 0.001), which suggests that blood repertoires may reflect thyroid immune responses.

The CDR3 holds 11 amino acids from the cysteine to the phenylalanine. Only the CDR3 portion is preserved as DNA: 33 bases, with reading frame beginning at the first base. Via the germline V gene (reference sequence), CDR1 is GTSNPN and CDR2 SVGIG. V gives up 4 bases and J gives up 14 bases, and the segment between their germline ends measures 15 bases. Moderately to severely active disease, a Clinical Activity Score of at least 3, a NOSPECS grade of at least 4, and a duration under 3 months were present in ophthalmopathy patients. Patients with uncontrolled infections, other autoimmune diseases, pregnancy or lactation were excluded. Clinical symptoms, serum thyroxine and TRAb, thyroid ultrasound, and orbital computed tomography formed the basis for the diagnoses. Ficoll-Paque density gradient centrifugation was used to isolate PBMCs from approximately 10 ml of fresh peripheral blood. Total RNA was extracted using Trizol reagent, and RNA quality was assessed on an Agilent 2100 Bioanalyzer.

About this clonotype itself: Its antigen is currently not known. Base qualities are not at hand, and no much larger clone is one base apart.

The TCR beta CDR3 regions were amplified from the RNA transcripts. The first round of RT-PCR for the TCR CDR3 was performed with the HTBI primer set and the Qiagen OneStep RT-PCR kit. The libraries were constructed in a second round of multiplex PCR and then size-selected and purified. The libraries were sequenced on an Illumina HiSeq2000 using paired-end 100 bp reads. The study's own analysis went as follows. SOAPnuke was used to process the raw data, throwing out any read that contained adapters or uncalled bases, had a mean Phred below 15, or lacked an exact constant-primer or identifier match. High-quality paired reads were merged using COPE v1.2.5, and each unique nucleotide sequence was defined as a clonotype. MiTCR v1.1 was used to align the clonotypes against IMGT TRBV, TRBD and TRBJ reference segments. The analysis included only V-J combinations with a frequency above 0.0001, which together covered around 99% of the repertoires. A TCS score was defined as the ratio of F50 (clonal expansion) to E x V (chaos), with BLOSUM62-based TCRdist applied between CDR3 peptides within each V-J. Welch's t-statistics and random forest reduced 450 to 600 V-J features to 10 to 15, which were used in a naive Bayes classifier (R e1071). TCRdb applied fastp at Q25 and MiXCR to the public reads, then kept only in-frame beta chains. Every CDR3 protein is listed once, alongside the most common genes and DNA of its rows. For this entry, the V and J calls and clone size follow TCRdb and not the study's own pipeline. Here the sample has hundreds of thousands of distinct CDR3 sequences; about 20% occur a single time. 34% of the sample is held by the ten biggest clonotypes.

The receptor was isolated from a man aged 25 to 40 with Graves' ophthalmopathy. The specimen sequenced was blood. The rearranged chain carries TRBV30 and TRBJ1-3; the D gene identity is not certain. The CDR3 reads CAWKSGRALYF. The DNA reads as follows: TGTGCCTGGAAGAGCGGGAGGGCGCTATATTTT.